This T cell receptor (beta chain) originates from a study of blood T cell repertoires in COVID-19 (dated by TCRdb to 2020 to 2021). Regarding the research as a whole: Samples from collaborators originated in the United States, Italy and Spain and spanned both the acute and convalescent phases of COVID-19. Deeply sampled blood TCRbeta repertoires from subjects exposed to, actively infected with, or recovered from COVID-19 were included in the dataset. The repertoires were released in a freely available public database intended as a resource for research on the immune response to SARS-CoV-2. Sample metadata almost always included a de-identified subject ID, COVID-19 status, age in years and sex. The samples were drawn from the first 160 participants of the ongoing ImmuneRACE study and from 950 to 1,500 subjects provided by 6 global collaborators. The material from the prospective study consisted of cDNA or gDNA derived from T cells, B-cell-depleted T cells, or PBMCs. HLA class I and class II types, where available, came from metadata supplied by the sample provider rather than from assay-based typing.

TCRbeta CDR3 regions were amplified from genomic DNA using the immunoSEQ Assay, a bias-controlled multiplex PCR. Per the authors' processing: The number of nucleated cells in each sample was estimated by amplification of reference gene primers within the assay. To quantify the absolute abundance of each unique TCRbeta CDR3 rearrangement, sequence reads were collapsed and filtered. Productive Simpson clonality was computed per sample as the square root of Simpson's diversity index over productive rearrangements. The source is immuneACCESS, and TCRdb retained only in-frame sequences with V and J called. Part of the clones is not carried over; for the studies checked, unresolved V genes explain less than half of this, and the remainder is unexplained. V, J and clone size reflect that table, while D and trimming were determined from the DNA. The sample table contains roughly 78,000 clones; only one count was recorded for around 90% of them. More than 25% of the sample comes from the top ten.

The research as a whole found: Clinical and demographic metadata were provided uncurated, with the amount varying by source and participant.

The CDR3 goes from the cysteine to the phenylalanine over 15 residues. Only the CDR3 DNA is retained, 45 bases long and in frame from the first base. CDR1 LGHDT and CDR2 YNNKEL were looked up in the germline V gene (reference sequence). V is trimmed back by 5 bases and J by 5 bases, and the junction contains 11 bases that no gene match accounts for. With respect to this clone: What this receptor recognizes is not known. One base away there is no much larger clone; base qualities are not given.

Whole blood was collected in K2EDTA tubes by collaborating institutions according to the institutions' own protocols. For TCRbeta analysis, collaborators shipped samples as frozen whole blood, isolated PBMCs, or DNA extracted from either of those sample types. Sequenced sample: peripheral blood. This chain joins TRBV3-1 (or the pseudogene TRBV3-2) to TRBJ1-2, and 7 bases in between align with TRBD1. The sequence was obtained from a man in his fifties or sixties with acute or convalescent COVID-19. The nucleotide sequence is given as TGTGCCAGCAGCTACCTAGGGGGCGAAAATTATGGCTACACCTTC. Its amino acids are CASSYLGGENYGYTF.